The sequence of this TCR beta chain was determined in a study of PD-1 blockade in classical Hodgkin lymphoma. The wider study: The patients were dosed with nivolumab 3 mg/kg, infused intravenously every 2 weeks. Study-level points and caveats: It was among complete responders that baseline diversity resembled that of newly diagnosed patients. A significant rise in TCR diversity was seen by C4D1 for CD4+ cells but not for CD8+ cells. Exclusion applied to patients who initiated nivolumab less than 1 year following ASCT.

Every patient experienced relapse after autologous stem cell transplantation, and brentuximab vedotin exposure varied. Note on this clone: Its antigen is unidentified.

The assay was immunoSEQ multiplex PCR, and TCRdb's table has in-frame clones only and misses some. The data hold about 41,000 clones, with roughly three quarters observed a single time. Here the sequenced sample was peripheral blood mononuclear cells (PBMCs), taken at baseline. This receptor was identified in a human donor with classical Hodgkin lymphoma.

DNA for the CDR3: TGTGCCAGTAGTGCCTGGACAGGGAAGGAAGCTTTCTTT. Protein: CASSAWTGKEAFF. The rearrangement joins TRBV19 to TRBJ1-1, with TRBD1 matching over 8 bases. The CDR3 extends over 13 amino acids. Trimming at V came to 5 bases and at J to 8 bases, leaving 7 bases not matched to a gene. From germline, CDR1 is LNHDA and CDR2 SQIVND (reference sequence).